This T cell receptor beta chain was profiled in a study of blood T cell repertoires in COVID-19. The protocol was immunoSEQ multiplex PCR, while the TCRdb copy is restricted to in-frame clones and leaves out a portion. Here the sample spans under 300,000 clones, around 83% being singletons. The CDR3 is 16 residues long. Per germline, CDR1 KGHSY and CDR2 FQNENV. Trimming at V came to 3 bases and at J to 5 bases, leaving 10 bases not matched to a gene. The chain recombines TRBV16 with TRBJ1-1, with 9 bases lining up with TRBD1. Sequencing input: peripheral blood. The clonotype originates from a man older than 75 with acute or convalescent COVID-19. In DNA form, the CDR3 reads TGTGCCAGCAGCCAGAAGGACAGGGGCAAAGGGACTGAAGCTTTCTTT. Protein sequence: CASSQKDRGKGTEAFF.